The next 32 T cell receptor beta chains were all read from a single sample in a study of cytotoxic CD8 clonotypes in ibrutinib-treated CLL. Clones were sequenced by immunoSEQ multiplex PCR, and TCRdb holds only the in-frame ones, with some missing. The sample carries over 110,000 clones, about 91% recorded once. The sample was PBMCs, taken after 12 months of ibrutinib treatment. The receptors shown here come from a human donor with chronic lymphocytic leukemia.

The V call is TRBV28, the J call TRBJ1-1; TRBD1 matches at 7 bases. This CDR3 spans 12 amino acids. Germline values: CDR1 MDHEN, CDR2 SYDVKM. With 7 bases clipped from V and 5 bases from J, the junction kept 4 bases outside the gene matches. CDR3: CASTDRVTEAFF. In DNA, the CDR3 is TGTGCCAGCACTGACAGGGTAACTGAAGCTTTCTTT.

The rearrangement joins TRBV11-1 to TRBJ2-2, with D tentatively TRBD2 (5 bases). Germline V gene data show CDR1 as SGHAT and CDR2 as FQDESV (reference sequence). Trimming took off 4 bases at V and 2 bases at J, with 17 bases between the two ends. The CDR3 has 17 amino acids. CDR3 loop: CASSSSLPGINTGELFF. CDR3 coding DNA: TGTGCCAGCAGCTCCTCCCTCCCGGGAATTAACACCGGGGAGCTGTTTTTT.

The gene calls are TRBV29-1 and TRBJ2-1; D may be TRBD2 (5 bases). CDR3 size: 16 residues. Germline V CDR1 and CDR2: SQVTM, ANQGSEA. The germline V and J ends were trimmed by 0 bases and 7 bases, with 19 bases remaining between them. The CDR3: CSVEDSLDTSRNEQFF. The DNA for the CDR3 is TGCAGCGTTGAAGATTCACTAGACACGAGCAGGAATGAGCAGTTCTTC.

This chain connects TRBV5-1 to TRBJ1-2, with D possibly matching TRBD1 (5 bases). This CDR3 spans 13 amino acids. V was trimmed by 5 bases and J by 8 bases, leaving 16 bases between them. Germline-derived CDR1 and CDR2 are SGHRS and YFSETQ. The CDR3 DNA follows: TGCGCCAGCAGTATCGGGAGGGACGGGGGCTACACCTTC. This encodes CASSIGRDGGYTF.

A note on this clone: This sample includes further DNA sequences coding for the same CDR3. The chain is built from TRBV27 and TRBJ1-1, with D maybe TRBD1 (6 bases). The CDR3 is made up of 13 amino acids. Germline V gives CDR1 MNHEY, CDR2 SMNVEV (reference sequence). Trimming removed 5 bases at V and 1 base at J, with 8 bases between. CDR3 sequence reads: CASSPGQNTEAFF. In DNA form, the CDR3 reads TGTGCCAGCAGTCCGGGACAGAACACTGAAGCTTTCTTT.

This clone was seen a single time. The chain uses TRBV19 and TRBJ2-4; D possibly corresponds to TRBD1 (5 bases). The CDR3 is 15 amino acids. V gave up 7 bases and J gave up 1 base, with 14 bases separating them. Germline V lookup: CDR1 LNHDA, CDR2 SQIVND (reference sequence). This CDR3 reads CASNLQGSAKNIQYF. DNA of the CDR3: TGTGCCAGTAATCTCCAGGGTAGTGCCAAAAACATTCAGTACTTC.

The chain recombines TRBV19 with TRBJ2-5; TRBD1 is a possible D gene (5 bases). The CDR3 runs to 12 residues. Germline V lookup: CDR1 LNHDA, CDR2 SQIVND (reference sequence). V dropped 9 bases and J dropped 1 base, with 9 bases sitting between them. The DNA for the CDR3 is TGTGCCAGCATGGGGCCCCAAGAGACCCAGTACTTC. Protein product: CASMGPQETQYF.

The chain has TRBV28 and TRBJ2-7, with D hard to call. V lost 6 bases to trimming and J lost 3 bases, with 6 bases between them. Germline V lookup: CDR1 MDHEN, CDR2 SYDVKM. CDR3 length equals 11 residues. CDR3 region: CASSRSYEQYF. The CDR3 coding sequence is TGTGCCAGCAGCCGTAGCTACGAGCAGTACTTC.

Concerning this clone: A read error may account for a junction end that differs from germline. J is TRBJ2-2 and V is TRBV7-7; D tentatively reads TRBD1 or TRBD2 (7 bases each). Germline-derived CDR1 and CDR2 are SSHAT and FNYEAQ (reference sequence). CDR3 length: 15 residues. The DNA for the CDR3 is TGTGCTAGCAGCCCCCAGGGGGGGGGCACCGGGGAGCTGTTTTTT. The encoded protein is CASSPQGGGTGELFF.

V usage is TRBV11-2 and J usage is TRBJ1-2, with D perhaps matching TRBD1 (6 bases). CDR3 length equals 17 residues. CDR1 is SGHAT and CDR2 is FQNNGV in the germline V gene. V dropped 1 base and J dropped 0 bases, with 15 bases sitting between them. Here the CDR3 DNA reads TGTGCCAGCAGCTTAGCGGCCGGGACACTTCCTAACTATGGCTACACCTTC. Translating gives CASSLAAGTLPNYGYTF.

The chain carries TRBV19 and TRBJ2-5; 13 nucleotides align to TRBD2. In germline, CDR1 is LNHDA, CDR2 SQIVND (reference sequence). V was pared by 8 bases and J by 5 bases, with 2 bases of the junction left unmatched. This CDR3 comprises 13 residues. The CDR3 region has the DNA TGTGCCAGTTCGACTAGCGGGAGGGAGACCCAGTACTTC. It encodes CASSTSGRETQYF.

The V and J genes are TRBV7-2 and TRBJ2-7; perhaps D is TRBD1 or TRBD2 (5 bases each). The germline CDR1 and CDR2 sequences are SGHTA and FQGNSA. Trimming removed 0 bases at V and 6 bases at J, with 12 bases between. The CDR3 sequence is 14 residues long. The CDR3: CASSLAPGPGEQYF. The CDR3 nucleotides are TGTGCCAGCAGCTTAGCACCGGGGCCGGGCGAGCAGTACTTC.

The chain couples TRBV6-4 to TRBJ1-2; no clear D. Germline lookup yields CDR1 MRHNA and CDR2 SNTAGT. The CDR3 totals 12 residues. Trimming cost V 2 bases and J 6 bases, with 7 bases left between them. The CDR3 nucleotides read TGTGCCAGCAGTGACCGGAGGAATGGCTACACCTTC. It translates to CASSDRRNGYTF.

The V gene is TRBV10-2, the J gene TRBJ1-4, with 8 bases that match TRBD1. V shed 3 bases and J 7 bases; nucleotides not matched to a gene: 16. The germline CDR1 and CDR2 sequences are WSHSY and SAAADI. The CDR3 is 18 amino acids. CDR3 DNA: TGCGCCAGCAGTGATCGACTAATGACAGGGGTGTCGTCTGAAAAACTGTTTTTT. This sequence encodes CASSDRLMTGVSSEKLFF.

The chain uses TRBV18 and TRBJ2-5; D is possibly TRBD1 (6 bases). Germline V gene lookup returns CDR1 KGHSH and CDR2 LQKENI. V was clipped by 5 bases and J by 2 bases, with 12 bases between them. The CDR3 runs 14 residues. The CDR3 DNA reads as TGTGCCAGCTCAGAGGGACACAATCAAGAGACCCAGTACTTC. It yields the protein CASSEGHNQETQYF.

This clone has more than one count but fewer than ten. Other DNA sequences in the same sample also yield this CDR3. The chain uses TRBV7-9 and TRBJ1-1; tentatively, D is TRBD1 (5 bases). The germline V gene encodes CDR1 SEHNR and CDR2 FQNEAQ (reference sequence). This CDR3 comprises 13 residues. V dropped 5 bases and J dropped 2 bases, with 9 bases sitting between them. DNA for the CDR3: TGTGCCAGCAGCCCCCAGGGCAACACTGAAGCTTTCTTT. Protein sequence: CASSPQGNTEAFF.

This sequence joins TRBV19 and TRBJ2-3; 10 positions agree with TRBD2. This CDR3 has 17 amino acids. The ends lost 5 bases at V and 2 bases at J; junction bases unmatched: 10. The germline CDR1 and CDR2 sequences are LNHDA and SQIVND (reference sequence). The CDR3 DNA sequence: TGTGCCAGTAGTCCCCCCCCCGGGACTAGCGACACAGATACGCAGTATTTT. This encodes CASSPPPGTSDTDTQYF.

V and J are TRBV7-3 and TRBJ2-2; no firm D call. V lost 5 bases and J 4 bases, leaving 14 bases between the germline ends. The CDR3 has 15 residues. The germline V gene encodes CDR1 SGHTA and CDR2 FQGTGA. The CDR3 DNA is TGTGCCAGCAGCCTCCCCACGACGGGCACCGGGGAGCTGTTTTTT. The encoded protein is CASSLPTTGTGELFF.

The rearrangement uses TRBV28 and TRBJ2-3; D is undetermined. CDR3 length equals 12 residues. CDR1 and CDR2 (germline): MDHEN, SYDVKM. Trimming cost V 7 bases and J 1 base, with 6 bases left between them. CDR3 nucleotides: TGTGCCAGCACTAGTGGCACAGATACGCAGTATTTT. Protein: CASTSGTDTQYF.

V is TRBV7-8 and J is TRBJ1-5, with D unclear. Trimming removed 3 bases at V and 5 bases at J, with 5 bases between. Germline CDR1 is SGHVS and CDR2 is FQNEAQ. The CDR3 loop spans 12 amino acids. The CDR3 DNA follows: TGTGCCAGCAGCTTTCCGGATCAGCCCCAGCATTTT. Its translation: CASSFPDQPQHF.

The CDR3 bases are TGCAGCCTCGGCGGGTCCGCCGGCACAGATACGCAGTATTTT. The encoded protein is CSLGGSAGTDTQYF. This sequence joins TRBV29-1 and TRBJ2-3; D is possibly TRBD2 (5 bases). The CDR3 is made up of 14 amino acids. The V gene's germline CDR1 is SQVTM and CDR2 ANQGSEA. The germline V and J ends were trimmed by 8 bases and 1 base, with 16 bases remaining between them.

This clone was counted once. The V and J genes are TRBV29-1 and TRBJ2-3; 10 nucleotides line up with TRBD2. This CDR3 spans 16 amino acids. V was clipped by 5 bases and J by 0 bases; unmatched bases: 8. Per germline, CDR1 SQVTM and CDR2 ANQGSEA. This CDR3 reads CSVQREGLLSTDTQYF. The CDR3 DNA reads as TGCAGCGTTCAGCGGGAGGGCCTGCTGAGCACAGATACGCAGTATTTT.

The rearrangement uses TRBV5-1 and TRBJ2-3; D may be TRBD1 (8 bases). The V end lost 9 bases, the J end lost 1 base, and 15 bases lay between the germline ends. Germline-derived CDR1 and CDR2 are SGHRS and YFSETQ. This CDR3 has 14 residues. This CDR3 is CATNRGGGTDTQYF. Written as DNA, the CDR3 is TGCGCCACCAACAGGGGGGGTGGCACAGATACGCAGTATTTT.

This rearrangement joins TRBV2 to TRBJ2-6; D possibly corresponds to TRBD1 (5 bases). The CDR3 contains 14 residues. V lost 3 bases, J lost 4 bases, and 7 bases lay in between. CDR1 is SNHLY, CDR2 FYNNEI, per germline. As DNA, the CDR3 is TGTGCCAGCAGTGATCAGGGAGGGGCCAACGTCCTGACTTTC. Protein product: CASSDQGGANVLTF.

The V gene is TRBV4-3, the J gene TRBJ2-2; 7 bases line up with TRBD1. Looked up from germline, CDR1 is LGHNA and CDR2 is YSLEER. V gave up 5 bases and J gave up 2 bases; unmatched junction bases: 8. This CDR3 comprises 16 residues. DNA of the CDR3: TGCGCCAGCAGCTCCGGGACAGTCGGTAACACCGGGGAGCTGTTTTTT. Translating gives CASSSGTVGNTGELFF.

The V call is TRBV19, the J call TRBJ2-5; 10 bases agree with TRBD1. Trimming removed 4 bases from V and 2 bases from J; junction bases left unmatched: 7. Looked up from germline, CDR1 is LNHDA and CDR2 is SQIVND (reference sequence). CDR3 length: 16 residues. The CDR3 protein is CASSSRDRGYQETQYF. CDR3 in DNA: TGTGCCAGTAGTAGCCGGGACAGGGGCTATCAAGAGACCCAGTACTTC.

The chain uses TRBV19 and TRBJ2-7, with 9 bases that match TRBD2. J lost 0 bases, V lost 4 bases, and 10 bases had no gene match. Germline lookup yields CDR1 LNHDA and CDR2 SQIVND (reference sequence). This CDR3 region has 17 residues. CDR3 DNA: TGTGCCAGTAGTAAACCCACTAGCGGGCCTAGCTCCTACGAGCAGTACTTC. It encodes CASSKPTSGPSSYEQYF.

This rearrangement joins TRBV4-3 to TRBJ2-3, with D unclear. CDR1 and CDR2 (germline): LGHNA, YSLEER. The CDR3 extends over 15 amino acids. The ends were cut back, 1 base at V and 3 bases at J, with 11 bases in the middle. This CDR3 is CASSQALLRTDTQYF. DNA of the CDR3: TGCGCCAGCAGCCAAGCCCTTCTCCGTACAGATACGCAGTATTTT.

The rearrangement joins TRBV5-8 to TRBJ2-7; possibly TRBD2 for D (5 bases). The V end lost 2 bases, the J end lost 2 bases, and 8 bases lay between the germline ends. From germline, CDR1 is SGHTS and CDR2 YDEGEE. This CDR3 comprises 13 residues. The CDR3 loop is CASSFGSTYEQYF. The CDR3 DNA follows: TGTGCCAGCAGCTTTGGGAGTACCTACGAGCAGTACTTC.

This chain links TRBV9 with TRBJ2-1, with D unclear. Germline-derived CDR1 and CDR2 are SGDLS and YYNGEE. This CDR3 comprises 15 residues. Trimming took 3 bases from V and 9 from J, leaving 19 bases between them. CDR3 in amino acids: CASSARFGNSGEQFF. CDR3 sequence (DNA): TGTGCCAGCAGCGCTAGGTTCGGTAACAGTGGTGAGCAGTTCTTC.

The chain couples TRBV7-3 to TRBJ2-2, with TRBD2 matching over 8 bases. CDR1 is SGHTA and CDR2 is FQGTGA in the germline V gene. With 5 bases clipped from V and 4 bases from J, the junction kept 9 bases outside the gene matches. This CDR3 has 16 residues. CDR3 nucleotides: TGTGCCAGCAGCCTAAAGACTAGCGTCGCCACCGGGGAGCTGTTTTTT. Encoded protein: CASSLKTSVATGELFF.

This chain uses TRBV18 with TRBJ2-7; D possibly corresponds to TRBD2 (5 bases). The V gene lost 3 bases and the J gene lost 5 bases, with 14 bases spanning the gap. Germline CDR1 reads KGHSH; CDR2 reads LQKENI. The length of the CDR3 is 14 residues. This chain's CDR3 is CASSPGSAVNEQYF. CDR3 DNA: TGTGCCAGCTCACCGGGGAGTGCTGTAAACGAGCAGTACTTC.